This T cell receptor beta chain was recovered during a study of beta chain features in type 1 diabetes. Notes on the study in general: Researchers cautioned that cDNA sequencing could over-represent cells with high TCR expression. Researchers reported that naive, central memory and Treg TCRB repertoires appeared more similar in patients than in healthy donors.

The study reverse transcribed the entire isolated RNA, so it sequenced expressed TCRB transcripts. Repertoires were generated with immunoSEQ multiplex PCR, while TCRdb's copy carries only in-frame clones and drops some. The repertoire has 35,000 or so clones, about two thirds of them found once; the top ten carry approximately 2%. Donors contributed one heparinised blood draw apiece, averaging around 120 mL. V lost 1 base to trimming and J lost 4 bases; unmatched junction nucleotides: 5. The CDR3 totals 16 residues. CDR1 and CDR2 from the germline V gene are SGHTA and FQGNSA. This clone was counted only a few times. Its antigen remains unidentified.

The receptor comes from a woman aged 30 to 39 in good health. The chain uses TRBV7-2 and TRBJ2-5; TRBD1 matches at 11 bases. The sample consisted of Tregs from blood. CDR3 sequence reads: CASSLGTGGRGETQYF. The CDR3, as DNA: TGTGCCAGCAGCTTAGGGACAGGGGGCAGAGGAGAGACCCAGTACTTC.